Listed below are T cell receptor beta chains from one sample, sequenced in a study of blood T cell repertoires in COVID-19. Sequencing was performed with immunoSEQ multiplex PCR; in TCRdb, only in-frame clones are kept and a portion is missing. The sample holds more than 200,000 clones, over 80% seen once. Source material: PBMCs or T cells enriched from blood (not recorded which). The receptors originated from a woman between 18 and 29 years old who had recovered from COVID-19. Both conserved end residues are part of each CDR3. A D gene is named only where the DNA matches it firmly. Clone sizes are given selectively: once, few, many, or a class where the clone is expanded.

clone_size	d_call	v_call	cdr3_length	j_call	cdr3_nt	cdr3_aa
NA	NA	TRBV2	14	TRBJ1-1	TGTGCCAGCACACCGGGACAAGTGAACACTGAAGCTTTCTTT	CASTPGQVNTEAFF
NA	NA	TRBV5-1	15	TRBJ1-3	TGCGCCAGCAGCTTGTCACCGAGCTCTGGAAACACCATATATTTT	CASSLSPSSGNTIYF
NA	NA	TRBV9	11	TRBJ1-3	TGTGCCAGCGCGGGACTTGGGACCATATATTTT	CASAGLGTIYF
NA	TRBD2	TRBV10-2	14	TRBJ2-1	TGCGCCAGCGGAGCACTAGCGGGAAACAATGAGCAGTTCTTC	CASGALAGNNEQFF
NA	TRBD1	TRBV5-4	14	TRBJ2-7	TGTGCCAGCAGCACCGGGACAGGGCGCTACGAGCAGTACTTC	CASSTGTGRYEQYF
NA	NA	TRBV7-2	16	TRBJ1-5	TGTGCCAGCAGCTTACCGGCTTCCGGGGGCAATCAGCCCCAGCATTTT	CASSLPASGGNQPQHF
NA	NA	TRBV12-3/TRBV12-4	13	TRBJ2-3	TGTGCCAGCAGCCCGGGATCGCGGGATACGCAGTATTTT	CASSPGSRDTQYF
NA	NA	TRBV5-4	16	TRBJ1-3	TGTGCCAGCAGCTTGGGGGGCCCCAGCTCTGGAAACACCATATATTTT	CASSLGGPSSGNTIYF
NA	TRBD1	TRBV7-2	13	TRBJ2-3	TGTGCCAGCAGCACAGGGGAGTTTGATACGCAGTATTTT	CASSTGEFDTQYF
NA	TRBD1	TRBV18	14	TRBJ1-1	TGTGCCAGCTCATTGGGACAGTTGAACACTGAAGCTTTCTTT	CASSLGQLNTEAFF
once	TRBD1	TRBV5-1	14	TRBJ1-4	TGCGCCAGCAGCTTACAGGGGGGAAAAGAAAAACTGTTTTTT	CASSLQGGKEKLFF
NA	NA	TRBV28	15	TRBJ1-1	TGTGCCAGCAGCCCGGGACAAAGTATGAACACTGAAGCTTTCTTT	CASSPGQSMNTEAFF
NA	NA	TRBV4-3	16	TRBJ1-4	TGCGCCAGCAGCCAAGCGGGTGGGGGGACTAATGAAAAACTGTTTTTT	CASSQAGGGTNEKLFF
NA	NA	TRBV6-5	14	TRBJ1-3	TGTGCCAGCAGCCCGGGGGTCCTAGGAAACACCATATATTTT	CASSPGVLGNTIYF
few	NA	TRBV4-3	18	TRBJ1-4	TGCGCCAGCAGCCCCAGCAGCAGTTCGGTAGGGGGTAATGAAAAACTGTTTTTT	CASSPSSSSVGGNEKLFF
NA	NA	TRBV29-1	14	TRBJ2-7	TGCAGCGTTGAAGTCCCGGGAGACACCTACGAGCAGTACTTC	CSVEVPGDTYEQYF
NA	TRBD1	TRBV7-9	16	TRBJ1-5	TGTGCCAGCAGCTTGGGGACAGGTGATAGCAATCAGCCCCAGCATTTT	CASSLGTGDSNQPQHF
NA	TRBD1	TRBV18	14	TRBJ1-2	TGTGCCAGCTCACCCGGGACAGGGGAGGCTGGCTACACCTTC	CASSPGTGEAGYTF
NA	TRBD1	TRBV19	14	TRBJ1-5	TGTGCCAGTAGACAGGGGGGGTACAATCAGCCCCAGCATTTT	CASRQGGYNQPQHF
NA	TRBD1	TRBV9	15	TRBJ1-5	TGTGCCAGCAGCTCCGGGACAGGGGGTGCTCAGCCCCAGCATTTT	CASSSGTGGAQPQHF
once	NA	TRBV3-1/TRBV3-2	16	TRBJ1-3	TGTGCCAGCAGCCAATCGACCCGGGGGTATGGAAACACCATATATTTT	CASSQSTRGYGNTIYF
NA	TRBD1	TRBV6-4	14	TRBJ1-1	TGTGCCAGCAGAGCTGACAGGGAAGGTACTGAAGCTTTCTTT	CASRADREGTEAFF
NA	NA	TRBV6-5	13	TRBJ1-2	TGTGCCAGCAGGAGGGACAATGGGGATGGCTACACCTTC	CASRRDNGDGYTF
NA	NA	TRBV7-3	16	TRBJ1-2	TGTGCCAGCAGCTCGACCGGGACACCAGGACCCTATGGCTACACCTTC	CASSSTGTPGPYGYTF
NA	TRBD1	TRBV9	17	TRBJ1-1	TGTGCCAGCAGCGTAGGACAGGGGGTGAGCATGAACACTGAAGCTTTCTTT	CASSVGQGVSMNTEAFF
NA	NA	TRBV5-3	12	TRBJ2-7	TGTGCCAGAAGCTTGGTGGCCCACGAGCAGTACTTC	CARSLVAHEQYF
NA	TRBD1	TRBV7-3	14	TRBJ1-6	TGTGCCAGCAGCCCGACAGGGTCCCAGTCACCCCTCCACTTT	CASSPTGSQSPLHF
NA	NA	TRBV2	15	TRBJ1-5	TGTGCCAGCAGTGAGAGGAGGCAGGGGAGACAGCCCCAGCATTTT	CASSERRQGRQPQHF
NA	TRBD1	TRBV18	17	TRBJ1-1	TGTGCCAGCTCATTCGGGACAGGGGGCGGACACCTCACTGAAGCTTTCTTT	CASSFGTGGGHLTEAFF
NA	NA	TRBV7-8	13	TRBJ2-7	TGTGCCAGCAGCTTCACCTACTCCTACGAGCAGTACTTC	CASSFTYSYEQYF
NA	NA	TRBV2	14	TRBJ2-3	TGTGCCAGCAGCGGGACTCTTACCACAGATACGCAGTATTTT	CASSGTLTTDTQYF
once	TRBD1	TRBV18	14	TRBJ1-2	TGTGCCAGCTCACCGGGGGCGACAGGGAATGGCTACACCTTC	CASSPGATGNGYTF
NA	TRBD2	TRBV10-3	14	TRBJ2-1	TGTGCCGTTTCCGGGACTAGCTCCTACAATGAGCAGTTCTTC	CAVSGTSSYNEQFF
once	TRBD2	TRBV10-3	14	TRBJ2-1	TGTGCCGCCACGAGCGGGAGGGCCCCCAATGAGCAGTTCTTC	CAATSGRAPNEQFF
few	NA	TRBV3-1/TRBV3-2	12	TRBJ1-2	TGTGCCAGCAGCCAAGGAGCTTTTGGCTACACCTTC	CASSQGAFGYTF
NA	NA	TRBV10-3	12	TRBJ1-1	TGTGCCATGCAGGGTGTGGGCACTGAAGCTTTCTTT	CAMQGVGTEAFF
NA	TRBD1	TRBV24-1	16	TRBJ2-1	TGTGCCACCAGTGAAGCCGGGACAGGGGCCGTGGATGAGCAGTTCTTC	CATSEAGTGAVDEQFF
NA	TRBD1	TRBV19	14	TRBJ1-4	TGTGCCAGTAGTATCGGGACAGGGGCTGAAAAACTGTTTTTT	CASSIGTGAEKLFF